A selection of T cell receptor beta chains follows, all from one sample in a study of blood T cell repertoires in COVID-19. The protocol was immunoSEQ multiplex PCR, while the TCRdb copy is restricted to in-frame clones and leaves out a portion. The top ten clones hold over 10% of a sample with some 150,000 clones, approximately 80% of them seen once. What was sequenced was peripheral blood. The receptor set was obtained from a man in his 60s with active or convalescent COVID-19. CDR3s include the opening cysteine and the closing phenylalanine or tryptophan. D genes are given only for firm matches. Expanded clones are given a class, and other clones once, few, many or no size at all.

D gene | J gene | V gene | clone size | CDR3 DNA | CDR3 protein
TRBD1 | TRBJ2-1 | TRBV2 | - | TGTGCCAGCCGTGGGGACCTGGGGACAGGCCGGTTCTTC | CASRGDLGTGRFF
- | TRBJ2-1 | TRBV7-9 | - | TGTGCCAGCAGCGGGAGCTCCTACAATGAGCAGTTCTTC | CASSGSSYNEQFF
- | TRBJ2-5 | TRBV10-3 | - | TGTGCCATCAGTGATATGGAGACCCAGTACTTC | CAISDMETQYF
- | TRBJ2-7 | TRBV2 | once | TGTGCCAGCAAAGGGGATACCTACGAGCAGTACTTC | CASKGDTYEQYF
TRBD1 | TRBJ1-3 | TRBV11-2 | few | TGTGCCAGCAGCTCCCCGGGACAGGGAGGTGGAAACACCATATATTTT | CASSSPGQGGGNTIYF
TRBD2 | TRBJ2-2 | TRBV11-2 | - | TGTGCCAGCAGCTTAGAGGGCGGGAGGACCGGGGAGCTGTTTTTT | CASSLEGGRTGELFF
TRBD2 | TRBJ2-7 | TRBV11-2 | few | TGTGCCAGCAGCTTAGCCAGCGGGAGGGCCACCTACGAGCAGTACTTC | CASSLASGRATYEQYF
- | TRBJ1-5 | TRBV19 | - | TGTGCCAGTAGTATCCTCCGGGGGGAAAGCAATCAGCCCCAGCATTTT | CASSILRGESNQPQHF
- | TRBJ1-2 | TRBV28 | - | TGTGCCAGCAGGGAACAGGTCACGGGCTACACCTTC | CASREQVTGYTF
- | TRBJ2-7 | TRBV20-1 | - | TGCAGTGCTAGACCCTCCCACGAGCAGTACTTC | CSARPSHEQYF
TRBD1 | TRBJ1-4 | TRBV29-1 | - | TGCAGCGTAGGGACAGGGTACGAGGGTGAAAAACTGTTTTTT | CSVGTGYEGEKLFF
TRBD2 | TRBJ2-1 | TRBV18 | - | TGTGCCAGCTCACCGGTAGCGGGGACCTACAATGAGCAGTTCTTC | CASSPVAGTYNEQFF
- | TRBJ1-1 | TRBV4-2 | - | TGTGCCAGCAGCCAAGATCGATCAGGGAACACTGAAGCTTTCTTT | CASSQDRSGNTEAFF
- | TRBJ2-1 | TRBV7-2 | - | TGTGCCAGCAGCTTACTACAGGTTACCCACAATGAGCAGTTCTTC | CASSLLQVTHNEQFF
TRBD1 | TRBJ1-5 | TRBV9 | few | TGTGCCAGCAGCCCTGGACAGGGAGGGCAGCCCCAGCATTTT | CASSPGQGGQPQHF
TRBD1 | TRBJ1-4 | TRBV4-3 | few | TGCGCCAGCAGCCAAGGGACAGGGGGTGAAAAACTGTTTTTT | CASSQGTGGEKLFF
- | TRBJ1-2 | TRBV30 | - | TGTGCCTGGCACCGCCAAACTCGTCGGGGCTACACCTTC | CAWHRQTRRGYTF
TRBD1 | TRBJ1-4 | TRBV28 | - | TGTGCCAGCAGGGGATGGGGGACAGGGCGTGAAAAACTGTTTTTT | CASRGWGTGREKLFF
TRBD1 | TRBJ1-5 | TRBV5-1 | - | TGCGCCAGCAGCGCCGGACAGGGCGGTCAGCCCCAGCATTTT | CASSAGQGGQPQHF
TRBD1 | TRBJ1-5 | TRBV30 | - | TGTGCCTGGAGTGAGGGGGCCTACCAGCCCCAGCATTTT | CAWSEGAYQPQHF
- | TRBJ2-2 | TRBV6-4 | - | TGTGCCAGCAGTGACTATGAGACTGAGAACACCGGGGAGCTGTTTTTT | CASSDYETENTGELFF
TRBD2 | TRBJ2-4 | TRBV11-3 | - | TGTGCCAGCAGCTTAGGCGGGACTAGCGGGTCTGGAAACATTCAGTACTTC | CASSLGGTSGSGNIQYF
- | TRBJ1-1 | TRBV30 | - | TGTGCCTGGAGCAGCCCCGGGGCTTTCTTT | CAWSSPGAFF
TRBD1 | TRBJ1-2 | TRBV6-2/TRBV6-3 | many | TGTGCCAGCAGCACCGGGACAGGGGGAAAATATGGCTACACCTTC | CASSTGTGGKYGYTF
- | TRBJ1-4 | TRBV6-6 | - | TGTGCCAGCAGTAAAGGGGCAGAGGATGAAAAACTGTTTTTT | CASSKGAEDEKLFF
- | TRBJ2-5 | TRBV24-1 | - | TGTGCCACCAGTGGTACCCAGGGCGCCCAAGAGACCCAGTACTTC | CATSGTQGAQETQYF
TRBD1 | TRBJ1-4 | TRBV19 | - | TGTGCCAGTAGTCCAACAGGGGGCGGAAAACTGTTTTTT | CASSPTGGGKLFF
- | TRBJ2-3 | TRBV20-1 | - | TGCAGTGCTAGTACTAGCACCCAGGGCACAGATACGCAGTATTTT | CSASTSTQGTDTQYF
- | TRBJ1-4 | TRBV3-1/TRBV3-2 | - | TGTGCCAGCAGCCAACAGGGTGGTAATGAAAAACTGTTTTTT | CASSQQGGNEKLFF
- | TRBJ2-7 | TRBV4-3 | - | TGCGCCAGCAGCCAAACCCCGGGACTTGACGAGCAGTACTTC | CASSQTPGLDEQYF
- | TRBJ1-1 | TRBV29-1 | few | TGCAGCGTTGTGGGGCCAGCAGTGAACACTGAAGCTTTCTTT | CSVVGPAVNTEAFF
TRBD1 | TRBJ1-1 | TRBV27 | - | TGTGCCAGCAGTTTATACACAGGGGGATCAGGCACTGAAGCTTTCTTT | CASSLYTGGSGTEAFF
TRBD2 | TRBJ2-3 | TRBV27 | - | TGTGCCAGCAGGACCCTAGCGGGAGGTACCACAGATACGCAGTATTTT | CASRTLAGGTTDTQYF
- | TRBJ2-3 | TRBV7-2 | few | TGTGCCAGCAGCTTCCTCGGGAGAACAGATACGCAGTATTTT | CASSFLGRTDTQYF
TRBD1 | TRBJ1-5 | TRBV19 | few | TGTGCCAGTAGTGTCAGGGGACAGGGGGCAGGACAGCCCCAGCATTTT | CASSVRGQGAGQPQHF
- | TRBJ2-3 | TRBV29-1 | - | TGCAGCGTTGAGAAGGGGGATACGCAGTATTTT | CSVEKGDTQYF
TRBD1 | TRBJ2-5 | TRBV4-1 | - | TGCGCCAGCAGCCTCGAGACAGGGGGTTCAGAGACCCAGTACTTC | CASSLETGGSETQYF
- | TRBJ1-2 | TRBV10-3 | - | TGTGCCATCAGACTTAACTATGGCTACACCTTC | CAIRLNYGYTF
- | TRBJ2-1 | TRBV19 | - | TGTGCCAGTAGTGCCGGGGAGAGCTCCTACAATGAGCAGTTCTTC | CASSAGESSYNEQFF
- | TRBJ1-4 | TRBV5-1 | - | TGCGCCAGCAGCTTGGCCGACAGTGGGAAGGGCCGAAAACTGTTTTTT | CASSLADSGKGRKLFF
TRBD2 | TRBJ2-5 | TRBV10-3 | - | TGTGCCATCAGTGGACTAGCGGGAGGAGAGACCCAGTACTTC | CAISGLAGGETQYF
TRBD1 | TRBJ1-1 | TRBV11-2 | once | TGTGCCAGCAGCTTAGGAGTCGGGACAGGGGGCCGGCGCACTGAAGCTTTCTTT | CASSLGVGTGGRRTEAFF
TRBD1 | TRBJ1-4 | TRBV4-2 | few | TGTGCCAGCAGCCAAGGCCGGGGACAGTTTGACGAAAAACTGTTTTTT | CASSQGRGQFDEKLFF
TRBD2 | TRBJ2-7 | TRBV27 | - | TGTGCCAGCAGTTTAATAGCGGGAGGCCTCTACGAGCAGTACTTC | CASSLIAGGLYEQYF
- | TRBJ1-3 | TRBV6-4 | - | TGTGCCAGCAGTAAGGAGGAGGGAAACACCATATATTTT | CASSKEEGNTIYF
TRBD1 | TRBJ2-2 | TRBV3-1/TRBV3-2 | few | TGTGCCAGCAGCGGGACAGCGAACACCGGGGAGCTGTTTTTT | CASSGTANTGELFF
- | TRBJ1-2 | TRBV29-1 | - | TGCAGCGTTGGGAGGGACGTGGGGGCACTACGCGTCGGGACTAAAACGGGAGGCTACACCTTC | CSVGRDVGALRVGTKTGGYTF
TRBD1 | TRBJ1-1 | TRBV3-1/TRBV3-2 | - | TGTGCCAGCCGCGGGACAGGTAAGAACACTGAAGCTTTCTTT | CASRGTGKNTEAFF
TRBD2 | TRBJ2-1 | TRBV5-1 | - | TGCGCCAGCAGCTTGGCCGGGAGCGGGAGGGGTGAGCAGTTCTTC | CASSLAGSGRGEQFF
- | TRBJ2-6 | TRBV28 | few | TGTGCCAGCAGTCGACAGGATGCCAACGTCCTGACTTTC | CASSRQDANVLTF
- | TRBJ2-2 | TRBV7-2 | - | TGTGCCAGCAGCCCACTGAACGGGGAGCTGTTTTTT | CASSPLNGELFF
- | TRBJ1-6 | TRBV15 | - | TGTGCCACCAGCAGTCTAGGACAGCCTAATTCACCCCTCCACTTT | CATSSLGQPNSPLHF
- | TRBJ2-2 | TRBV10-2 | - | TGCGCCAGCAGTGAGTCAGGAGACAGGAACACCGGGGAGCTGTTTTTT | CASSESGDRNTGELFF
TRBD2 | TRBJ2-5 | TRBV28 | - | TGTGCCAGCGGACTAGCGGGGAAGCGGGAGACCCAGTACTTC | CASGLAGKRETQYF
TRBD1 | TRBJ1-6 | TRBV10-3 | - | TGTGCCATCAGACCCTCAGGACAGGATAATTCACCCCTCCACTTT | CAIRPSGQDNSPLHF
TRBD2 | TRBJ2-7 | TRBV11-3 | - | TGTGCCAGCAGCCTCCTAGCGGGAGGTGGTGAGCAGTACTTC | CASSLLAGGGEQYF
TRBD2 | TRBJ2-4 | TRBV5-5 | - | TGTGCCAGCAGCTTAAAGGGACTAGCGGGGAATTTAAACATTCAGTACTTC | CASSLKGLAGNLNIQYF